The 10 T cell receptor beta chains below come from one sample, sequenced in a study of CD8 T cells in ankylosing spondylitis. TCRdb itself ran the 5' RACE reads through MiXCR, one entry per CDR3 protein. The sample includes more than 650,000 distinct CDR3 sequences, around 11% of them seen just once. Study observations and caveats: One TCR beta motif, made up of 7 or 8 highly homologous variants, appeared characteristic of ankylosing spondylitis blood.

The antigens these receptors bind are not known. Material for sequencing was blood, either unsorted or a sorted T cell fraction (not recorded which). The receptors come from a male donor with ankylosing spondylitis.

This sequence joins TRBV6-1 and TRBJ1-1; no clear D gene. Looked up from germline, CDR1 is MNHNS and CDR2 is SASEGT. Trimming took 6 bases from V and 1 from J, leaving 9 bases between them. CDR3 length: 13 amino acids. CDR3 residues: CASRRTENTEAFF. CDR3 in DNA: TGTGCCAGCAGAAGGACGGAGAACACTGAAGCTTTCTTT.

This clonotype was seen many times. This chain connects TRBV27 to TRBJ2-7, with D possibly being TRBD1 (6 bases). The germline V gene encodes CDR1 MNHEY and CDR2 SMNVEV (reference sequence). This CDR3 comprises 15 residues. Trimming took 5 bases from V and 0 from J, leaving 14 bases between them. The DNA of the CDR3 is TGTGCCAGCAGTCGTTTCGGACAGTACTCCTACGAGCAGTACTTC. Its protein is CASSRFGQYSYEQYF.

The rearrangement uses TRBV7-3 and TRBJ2-1; either TRBD1 or TRBD2 may fit D (6 bases each). Trimming cost V 4 bases and J 3 bases, with 13 bases left between them. The CDR3 loop spans 15 amino acids. Germline values: CDR1 SGHTA, CDR2 FQGTGA. This CDR3 reads CASSYTGGVYNEQFF. CDR3 coding DNA: TGTGCCAGCAGCTATACCGGGGGCGTCTACAATGAGCAGTTCTTC. Full variable domain (remainder filled in from reference TRBV7-3 and TRBJ2-1): GAGVSQTPSNKVTEKGKYVELRCDPISGHTALYWYRQSLGQGPEFLIYFQGTGAADDSGLPNDRFFAVRPEGSVSTLKIQRTERGDSAVYLCASSYTGGVYNEQFFGPGTRLTVL.

V is TRBV7-9 and J is TRBJ1-1; 8 nucleotides match TRBD1. V shed 4 bases, J shed 5 bases, and the junction held 6 bases outside the gene matches. The CDR3 spans 14 residues. The germline CDR1 and CDR2 sequences are SEHNR and FQNEAQ (reference sequence). CDR3 coding DNA: TGTGCCAGCAGCTCATCAGGGGGCCGGACTGAAGCTTTCTTT. As protein: CASSSSGGRTEAFF.

This clonotype was seen many times. V usage is TRBV29-1 and J usage is TRBJ2-1, with D possibly matching TRBD1 (6 bases). The CDR3 contains 16 residues. Trimming left V 5 bases short and J 0 bases short, with 17 bases between. From germline, CDR1 is SQVTM and CDR2 ANQGSEA. The CDR3 nucleotides read TGCAGCGTTCATCAGGACAGTCAGAGCTCCTACAATGAGCAGTTCTTC. The encoded protein is CSVHQDSQSSYNEQFF.

This clonotype appeared a few times. The chain couples TRBV5-1 to TRBJ2-1, with 7 positions matching TRBD2. Germline V gives CDR1 SGHRS, CDR2 YFSETQ. V dropped 5 bases and J dropped 3; count of bases not matched to a gene: 5. This CDR3 has 14 amino acids. This CDR3 is CASRQAGSYNEQFF. In nucleotides, the CDR3 is TGCGCCAGCAGACAAGCGGGAAGCTACAATGAGCAGTTCTTC.

The chain has TRBV20-1 and TRBJ2-5; D is unclear. Germline V gene lookup returns CDR1 DFQATT and CDR2 SNEGSKA (reference sequence). Trimming pared 3 bases from V and 4 bases from J, leaving 15 bases between. The CDR3 spans 14 residues. The CDR3 DNA reads as TGCAGTGCTAGCGGTGATGTGGGGATAGAGACCCAGTACTTC. Translating it yields CSASGDVGIETQYF.

The rearrangement joins TRBV10-3 to TRBJ2-3; 12 bases are a match to TRBD2. The CDR3 has 16 amino acids. V was clipped by 6 bases and J by 6 bases; unmatched bases: 10. Germline V CDR1 and CDR2: ENHRY, SYGVKD. As DNA, the CDR3 is TGTGCCATCAGACTTTCCGGGACTAGCGGGTGGGATACGCAGTATTTT. Encoded protein: CAIRLSGTSGWDTQYF.

The chain employs TRBV6-5 and TRBJ1-2, with 7 nucleotides matching TRBD1. This CDR3 has 15 amino acids. The V and J ends lost 4 bases and 4 bases, in that order; junction bases with no gene match: 9. Germline CDR1 MNHEY, CDR2 SVGAGI. CDR3 nucleotide sequence: TGTGCCAGCAGTTCCCGAAGACAGGGCCGCTATGGCTACACCTTC. It yields the protein CASSSRRQGRYGYTF.

The chain uses TRBV10-3 and TRBJ2-3; 7 nucleotides match TRBD1. Germline CDR1 reads ENHRY; CDR2 reads SYGVKD. V shed 4 bases and J 3 bases; nucleotides not matched to a gene: 7. The CDR3 is made up of 15 amino acids. The CDR3 DNA follows: TGTGCCATCAGTGGGACGACAGGGATTACAGATACGCAGTATTTT. Protein sequence: CAISGTTGITDTQYF.